The sequence of this TCR beta chain was determined in a study of blood T cell repertoires in COVID-19 (dated by TCRdb to the early 2020s). About the full investigation: Collaborator samples came from the United States, Italy and Spain and covered acute and convalescent phases of COVID-19. The prospective study material was composed of cDNA or gDNA derived from T cells, B-cell-depleted T cells, or PBMCs. The dataset comprised deeply sampled blood TCRbeta repertoires from subjects exposed to, actively infected with, or recovered from COVID-19. The repertoires were made available in a free public database intended to serve as a resource for research on the immune response to SARS-CoV-2. The samples were drawn from the first 160 participants of the ongoing ImmuneRACE study and from 1,254 subjects provided by 6 global collaborators. Sample metadata almost always included a de-identified subject ID, COVID-19 status, age in years and sex. Where HLA class I and class II types were available, the types were taken from metadata supplied by the sample provider, not from assay-based typing.

Worth noting for this clone: Its antigen specificity is not known. Nothing much larger sits one base from this clone, and base qualities are not available.

On the study overall, not on this receptor specifically: How much clinical and demographic metadata was included differed by source and by participant, and the metadata was provided uncurated.

Another Seattle source contributed samples from volunteer blood donors who had recovered from COVID-19. Collaborating institutions collected whole blood in K2EDTA tubes following their own protocols. For TCRbeta analysis, collaborators shipped samples in one of three forms: frozen whole blood, isolated PBMCs, or DNA extracted from either of those sample types. The immunoSEQ Assay, a bias-controlled multiplex PCR, was used to amplify TCRbeta CDR3 regions from genomic DNA. Per the source publication's procedure: The number of nucleated cells in each sample was estimated by amplification of reference gene primers within the assay. To quantify the absolute abundance of each unique TCRbeta CDR3 rearrangement, sequence reads were collapsed and filtered. For each sample, productive Simpson clonality was calculated as the square root of Simpson's diversity index across productive rearrangements. The immuneACCESS repertoire file appears here via TCRdb, limited to in-frame rearrangements. These files lack a portion of the clones; in checked studies, under half of the deficit traces to unresolved V genes, and the cause of the others is not known. The DNA was the basis for D and trimming; V, J and clone size are from that table. Here the sample has about 280,000 clones; about nine tenths occur a single time. About 2.2% of the sample lies in the top ten.

Input material: peripheral blood. The TCR comes from a woman aged 50 to 60 who had recovered from COVID-19.

The CDR3 protein is CASSPTGGSQPQHF. Read as DNA, the sequence is TGTGCCAGCAGCCCTACAGGGGGAAGTCAGCCCCAGCATTTT. The rearrangement combines TRBV7-3 with TRBJ1-5, and TRBD1 matches 8 of the central bases. Trimming leaves V shorter by 5 bases and J shorter by 6 bases, with the junction holding 6 bases beyond the gene matches. The germline V gene specifies SGHTA as CDR1 and FQGTGA as CDR2. Including the terminal cysteine and phenylalanine, the CDR3 comprises 14 residues. Only CDR3 DNA is held: 42 bases, read in frame from base 1.